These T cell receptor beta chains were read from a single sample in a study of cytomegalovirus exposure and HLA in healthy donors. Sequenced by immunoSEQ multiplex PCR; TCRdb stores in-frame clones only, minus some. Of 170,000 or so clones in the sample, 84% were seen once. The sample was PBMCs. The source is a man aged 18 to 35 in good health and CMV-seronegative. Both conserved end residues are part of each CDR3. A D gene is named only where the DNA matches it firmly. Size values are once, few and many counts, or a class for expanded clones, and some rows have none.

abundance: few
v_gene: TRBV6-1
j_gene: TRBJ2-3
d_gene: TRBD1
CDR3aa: CASRDRGDTDTQYF
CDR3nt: TGTGCCAGCAGGGACAGGGGAGACACAGATACGCAGTATTTT

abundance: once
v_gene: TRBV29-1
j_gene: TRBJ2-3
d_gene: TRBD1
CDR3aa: CSVRQGLTDTQYF
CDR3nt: TGCAGCGTCCGACAGGGTCTCACAGATACGCAGTATTTT

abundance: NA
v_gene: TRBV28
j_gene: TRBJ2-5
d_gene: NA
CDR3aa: CASRPGQDQETQYF
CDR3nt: TGTGCCAGCAGGCCGGGACAAGATCAAGAGACCCAGTACTTC

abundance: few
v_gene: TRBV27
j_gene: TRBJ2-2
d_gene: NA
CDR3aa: CASSLGRANTGELFF
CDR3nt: TGTGCCAGCAGTTTAGGTAGAGCGAACACCGGGGAGCTGTTTTTT

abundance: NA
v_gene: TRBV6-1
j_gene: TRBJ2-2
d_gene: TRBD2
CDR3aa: CASSGTSGGVGGELFF
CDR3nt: TGTGCCAGCAGTGGGACTAGCGGGGGGGTAGGCGGGGAGCTGTTTTTT

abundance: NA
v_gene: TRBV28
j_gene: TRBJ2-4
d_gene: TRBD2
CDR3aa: CASSLWTSWDIQYF
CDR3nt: TGTGCCAGCAGTTTATGGACTAGCTGGGACATTCAGTACTTC

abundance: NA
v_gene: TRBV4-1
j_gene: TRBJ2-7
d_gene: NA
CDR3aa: CASSQDRYRVEEQYF
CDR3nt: TGCGCCAGCAGCCAAGATAGGTACAGGGTAGAAGAGCAGTACTTC

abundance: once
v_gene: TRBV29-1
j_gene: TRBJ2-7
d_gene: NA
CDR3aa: CSVEIAAAYEQYF
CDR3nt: TGCAGCGTAGAAATAGCGGCCGCCTACGAGCAGTACTTC

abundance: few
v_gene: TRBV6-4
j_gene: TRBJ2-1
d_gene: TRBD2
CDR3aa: CASSDGGGAGDEQFF
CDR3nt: TGTGCCAGCAGTGACGGCGGGGGGGCCGGGGATGAGCAGTTCTTC

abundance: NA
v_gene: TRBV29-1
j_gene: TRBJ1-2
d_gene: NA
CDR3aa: CSGTEGVGGDGYTF
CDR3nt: TGCAGCGGGACTGAAGGAGTTGGAGGGGACGGCTACACCTTC

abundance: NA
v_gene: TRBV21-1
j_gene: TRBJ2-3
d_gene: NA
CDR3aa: CASSKGGGGSFTDTQYF
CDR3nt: TGTGCCAGCAGCAAAGGAGGTGGTGGGAGCTTCACAGATACGCAGTATTTT

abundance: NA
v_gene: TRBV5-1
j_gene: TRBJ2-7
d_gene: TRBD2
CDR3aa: CASSLDAGADQYF
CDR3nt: TGCGCCAGCAGCTTGGACGCGGGAGCTGATCAGTACTTC

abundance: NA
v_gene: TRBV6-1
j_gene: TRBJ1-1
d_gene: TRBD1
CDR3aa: CASSAPTGRTEAFF
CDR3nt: TGTGCCAGCAGTGCACCGACAGGGCGGACTGAAGCTTTCTTT

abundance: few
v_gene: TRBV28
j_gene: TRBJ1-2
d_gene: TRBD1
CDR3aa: CASSTITGGVRGYTF
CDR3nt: TGTGCCAGCAGTACGATTACAGGGGGCGTGCGTGGCTACACCTTC

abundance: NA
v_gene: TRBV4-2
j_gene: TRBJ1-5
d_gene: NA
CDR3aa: CASSQDERSGQPQHF
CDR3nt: TGTGCCAGCAGCCAAGATGAGCGGTCGGGTCAGCCCCAGCATTTT

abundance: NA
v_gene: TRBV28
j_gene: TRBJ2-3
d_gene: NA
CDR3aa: CASSLEGKGKDTQYF
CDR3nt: TGTGCCAGCAGTTTGGAGGGTAAGGGCAAAGATACGCAGTATTTT

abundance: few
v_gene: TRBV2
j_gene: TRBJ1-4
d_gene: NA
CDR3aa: CASSESRVGLGEKLFF
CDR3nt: TGTGCCAGCAGCGAGAGCAGGGTGGGACTTGGTGAAAAACTGTTTTTT

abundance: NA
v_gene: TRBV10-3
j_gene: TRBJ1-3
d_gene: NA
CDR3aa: CAISELEARGNTIYF
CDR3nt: TGTGCCATCAGTGAGTTAGAGGCGCGTGGAAACACCATATATTTT

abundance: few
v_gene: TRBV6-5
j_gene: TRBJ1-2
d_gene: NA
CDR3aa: CASPRAGSVYGYTF
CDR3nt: TGTGCCAGCCCCAGGGCAGGGTCGGTCTATGGCTACACCTTC

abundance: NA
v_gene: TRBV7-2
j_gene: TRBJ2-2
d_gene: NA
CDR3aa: CASSPRQGWSGELFF
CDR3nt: TGTGCCAGCAGCCCAAGGCAGGGGTGGTCCGGGGAGCTGTTTTTT

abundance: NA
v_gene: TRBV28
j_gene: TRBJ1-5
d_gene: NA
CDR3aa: CASSSPGGIPLSNQPQHF
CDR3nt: TGTGCCAGCAGTTCCCCTGGGGGGATCCCCCTTAGCAATCAGCCCCAGCATTTT

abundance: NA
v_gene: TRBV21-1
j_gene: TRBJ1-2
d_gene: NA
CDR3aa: CASSKVAWTVYGYTF
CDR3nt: TGTGCCAGCAGCAAAGTTGCTTGGACAGTCTATGGCTACACCTTC

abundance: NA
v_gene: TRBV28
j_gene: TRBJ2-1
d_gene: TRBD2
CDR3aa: CASSSLLGTSGSRSYNEQFF
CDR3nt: TGTGCCAGCAGTTCCCTCCTCGGGACTAGCGGGAGTAGGTCCTACAATGAGCAGTTCTTC

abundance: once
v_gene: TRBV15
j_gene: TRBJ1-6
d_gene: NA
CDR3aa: CATSRESGVNSPLHF
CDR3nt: TGTGCCACCAGCAGAGAGTCGGGGGTGAATTCACCCCTCCACTTT

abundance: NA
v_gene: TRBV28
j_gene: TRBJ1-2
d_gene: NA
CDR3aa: CASSFGQNYGYTF
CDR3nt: TGTGCCAGCAGTTTTGGGCAGAACTATGGCTACACCTTC

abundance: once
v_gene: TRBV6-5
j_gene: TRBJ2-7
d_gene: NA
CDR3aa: CASSTRDTPPVQYF
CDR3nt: TGTGCCAGCAGTACCCGGGACACACCCCCGGTGCAGTACTTC

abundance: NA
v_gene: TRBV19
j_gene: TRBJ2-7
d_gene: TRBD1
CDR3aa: CASSIGSGTGEGYYEQYF
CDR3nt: TGTGCCAGTAGTATAGGCTCCGGGACAGGGGAAGGGTACTACGAGCAGTACTTC

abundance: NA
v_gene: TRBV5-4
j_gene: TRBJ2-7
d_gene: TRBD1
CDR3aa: CASSSRGQTYEQYF
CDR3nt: TGTGCCAGCAGCTCACGGGGACAGACCTACGAGCAGTACTTC